This is a list of T cell receptor beta chains from one sample in a study of cytomegalovirus exposure and HLA in healthy donors. Sequencing used immunoSEQ multiplex PCR; TCRdb keeps in-frame clones, though not all of them. In the table there are under 200,000 clones, approximately 71% of which are singletons. The specimen was PBMCs. The receptors were gathered from a male donor in good health and CMV-seronegative. CDR3s include the opening cysteine and the closing phenylalanine or tryptophan. The D gene is left open where the match is weak. The size field is filled for only some rows; it gives once, few, many or a size class.

V gene	J gene	clone size	D gene	CDR3 length	CDR3 protein	CDR3 DNA
TRBV11-3	TRBJ1-1	few	.	12	CASSPGTGQAFF	TGTGCCAGCAGCCCCGGGACTGGGCAAGCTTTCTTT
TRBV6-5	TRBJ2-1	.	.	14	CASSYPPHYNEQFF	TGTGCCAGCAGTTACCCCCCACACTACAATGAGCAGTTCTTC
TRBV5-1	TRBJ1-4	.	.	16	CASSLGDLATNEKLFF	TGCGCCAGCAGCTTGGGGGACTTGGCAACTAATGAAAAACTGTTTTTT
TRBV5-4	TRBJ1-2	.	TRBD1	13	CASSFTGAYGYTF	TGTGCCAGCAGCTTTACAGGGGCCTATGGCTACACCTTC
TRBV7-8	TRBJ2-7	.	.	14	CASSPTGQSYEQYF	TGTGCCAGCAGCCCTACCGGACAGTCCTACGAGCAGTACTTC
TRBV2	TRBJ1-2	.	TRBD1	13	CASSAQGAGGYTF	TGTGCCAGCAGTGCACAGGGGGCCGGAGGCTACACCTTC
TRBV28	TRBJ2-5	.	.	13	CASSLPQEETQYF	TGTGCCAGCAGTTTGCCCCAGGAAGAGACCCAGTACTTC
TRBV4-3	TRBJ1-4	.	.	15	CASSQVLRVGEKLFF	TGCGCCAGCAGCCAAGTTTTGAGGGTGGGAGAAAAACTGTTTTTT
TRBV5-1	TRBJ1-3	.	.	14	CASSLGGSGNTIYF	TGCGCCAGCAGCTTGGGAGGGAGTGGAAACACCATATATTTT
TRBV5-6	TRBJ1-5	.	TRBD1	15	CASSSTTGDAQPQHF	TGTGCCAGCAGCTCGACGACAGGGGATGCTCAGCCCCAGCATTTT
TRBV6-1	TRBJ1-2	.	.	15	CASISLLTGNYGYTF	TGTGCCAGCATTTCCCTACTGACGGGGAACTATGGCTACACCTTC
TRBV11-2	TRBJ1-2	.	.	13	CASSRATGPLYTF	TGTGCCAGCAGCCGGGCAACAGGACCACTCTACACCTTC
TRBV7-8	TRBJ2-5	.	.	15	CASSLWGGQQETQYF	TGTGCCAGCAGCTTATGGGGCGGCCAGCAAGAGACCCAGTACTTC
TRBV27	TRBJ2-1	.	.	16	CASSPLTGILNNEQFF	TGTGCCAGCAGTCCCCTGACAGGAATTCTTAACAATGAGCAGTTCTTC
TRBV27	TRBJ2-1	.	.	12	CASGGWGNEQFF	TGTGCCAGCGGGGGGTGGGGCAATGAGCAGTTCTTC
TRBV19	TRBJ1-1	.	TRBD1	18	CASSTLTGYQIMNTEAFF	TGTGCCAGTAGTACACTGACAGGGTACCAAATCATGAACACTGAAGCTTTCTTT
TRBV19	TRBJ1-2	.	TRBD1	14	CASSTNRGNYGYTF	TGTGCCAGTAGTACAAACAGGGGAAACTATGGCTACACCTTC
TRBV28	TRBJ1-3	.	.	13	CASSPTPGNTIYF	TGTGCCAGCAGCCCGACACCTGGAAACACCATATATTTT
TRBV11-2	TRBJ1-5	.	TRBD1	15	CASSLGTATHQPQHF	TGTGCCAGCAGCCTCGGGACAGCGACTCATCAGCCCCAGCATTTT
TRBV6-4	TRBJ2-7	once	TRBD2	15	CASSEKAGGGYEQYF	TGTGCCAGCAGTGAAAAAGCGGGGGGTGGCTACGAGCAGTACTTC
TRBV6-5	TRBJ1-2	few	TRBD1	15	CASSYSRQGPHGYTF	TGTGCCAGCAGTTACTCCCGACAGGGACCTCACGGCTACACCTTC
TRBV5-4	TRBJ2-7	once	TRBD1	13	CASSWTGSDEQYF	TGTGCCAGCAGCTGGACAGGGTCCGACGAGCAGTACTTC
TRBV28	TRBJ1-2	once	.	14	CASREQGRNYGYTF	TGTGCCAGCAGGGAACAGGGACGTAACTATGGCTACACCTTC
TRBV6-5	TRBJ1-2	.	.	13	CASRRIWTIGYTF	TGTGCCAGCAGGCGCATTTGGACAATTGGCTACACCTTC
TRBV7-2	TRBJ2-7	.	.	16	CASSLSAGLSGYEQYF	TGTGCCAGCAGCTTATCCGCCGGCCTGTCAGGCTACGAGCAGTACTTC
TRBV7-2	TRBJ2-2	.	.	19	CASSWRMGAAGSGTGELFF	TGTGCCAGCAGCTGGCGGATGGGGGCAGCGGGATCGGGCACCGGGGAGCTGTTTTTT
TRBV7-6	TRBJ1-2	.	.	15	CASSFLQGGNYGYTF	TGTGCCAGCAGCTTTTTACAGGGCGGCAACTATGGCTACACCTTC
TRBV29-1	TRBJ2-1	.	TRBD2	16	CSGTPSGRVVWNEQFF	TGCAGCGGAACCCCTAGCGGGAGGGTTGTTTGGAATGAGCAGTTCTTC
TRBV10-3	TRBJ2-7	.	.	12	CAISEGGFEQYF	TGTGCCATCAGTGAGGGCGGGTTCGAGCAGTACTTC
TRBV7-2	TRBJ2-7	once	TRBD2	14	CASSLTSGSYEQYF	TGTGCCAGCAGCTTGACTAGCGGGAGCTACGAGCAGTACTTC
TRBV6-5	TRBJ2-7	.	.	15	CASSYSQGSVYEQYF	TGTGCCAGCAGTTACTCGCAGGGATCGGTCTACGAGCAGTACTTC
TRBV19	TRBJ2-1	.	TRBD1	15	CASSTDRTGMNEQFF	TGTGCCAGTAGTACGGATCGGACAGGGATGAATGAGCAGTTCTTC
TRBV20-1	TRBJ1-2	.	.	10	CSASMRGYTF	TGCAGTGCTAGCATGCGCGGCTACACCTTC
TRBV6-1	TRBJ2-2	.	TRBD1	16	CASSEEGQGDTGELFF	TGTGCCAGCAGTGAAGAGGGACAGGGGGACACCGGGGAGCTGTTTTTT
TRBV19	TRBJ1-5	.	.	17	CASSIDQARRANQPQHF	TGTGCCAGTAGTATAGATCAGGCTAGGCGGGCGAATCAGCCCCAGCATTTT
TRBV2	TRBJ2-7	.	.	15	CASSDYGTVRGEQYF	TGTGCCAGCAGTGACTACGGGACCGTACGGGGGGAGCAGTACTTC
TRBV6-5	TRBJ1-2	.	.	13	CASSGSKSYGYTF	TGTGCCAGCAGTGGCTCGAAATCCTATGGCTACACCTTC
TRBV27	TRBJ2-5	.	TRBD2	15	CASTRWGGEQETQYF	TGTGCCAGCACCCGGTGGGGGGGAGAGCAAGAGACCCAGTACTTC
TRBV6-6	TRBJ1-1	.	TRBD1	15	CASSSGQGARTEAFF	TGTGCCAGCAGTTCCGGACAGGGGGCACGTACTGAAGCTTTCTTT
TRBV5-6	TRBJ2-7	.	.	13	CASSSQGSYEQYF	TGTGCCAGCAGCAGCCAGGGATCCTACGAGCAGTACTTC
TRBV7-9	TRBJ2-7	.	TRBD2	14	CASSRLAGAYEQYF	TGTGCCAGCAGTAGACTAGCGGGAGCCTACGAGCAGTACTTC
TRBV5-1	TRBJ2-2	.	TRBD2	19	CASSLGPSGRAANTGELFF	TGCGCCAGCAGCTTGGGTCCTAGCGGGAGGGCCGCGAACACCGGGGAGCTGTTTTTT
TRBV5-4	TRBJ2-5	.	.	14	CASSRDPKFETQYF	TGTGCCAGCAGCCGGGATCCGAAGTTTGAGACCCAGTACTTC
TRBV7-2	TRBJ2-7	.	TRBD1	15	CASSLVTGGFHEQYF	TGTGCCAGCAGCTTAGTAACAGGGGGGTTCCACGAGCAGTACTTC
TRBV6-1	TRBJ2-2	.	.	14	CASARDTYTGELFF	TGTGCCAGCGCCAGAGACACCTACACCGGGGAGCTGTTTTTT
TRBV18	TRBJ1-4	.	TRBD1	17	CASSPLPWDSNREKLFF	TGTGCCAGCTCACCACTCCCTTGGGACAGCAATAGAGAAAAACTGTTTTTT
TRBV19	TRBJ1-4	.	.	14	CATKPGHPPEKLFF	TGTGCCACCAAGCCGGGACACCCCCCGGAAAAACTGTTTTTT
TRBV29-1	TRBJ1-1	once	.	13	CSIVGGKNTEAFF	TGCAGCATCGTGGGGGGGAAGAACACTGAAGCTTTCTTT
TRBV27	TRBJ2-1	.	.	12	CASSFPGNEQFF	TGTGCCAGCAGTTTCCCGGGGAATGAGCAGTTCTTC
TRBV6-1	TRBJ2-1	.	.	15	CASSEGTDSYNEQFF	TGTGCCAGCAGTGAAGGGACAGATTCCTACAATGAGCAGTTCTTC
TRBV30	TRBJ1-5	.	.	13	CAWSRRSNQPQHF	TGTGCCTGGAGTCGGAGGAGCAATCAGCCCCAGCATTTT
TRBV27	TRBJ2-7	once	.	14	CASRIQGGTYEQYF	TGTGCCAGCAGGATACAGGGAGGGACCTACGAGCAGTACTTC
TRBV11-3	TRBJ1-3	.	.	15	CASSLGGDSGNTIYF	TGTGCCAGCAGCTTAGGGGGAGACTCTGGAAACACCATATATTTT